These 9 T cell receptor beta chains originate from one sample sequenced in a study of T cell responses to AZD1222 COVID-19 vaccine. Profiled with immunoSEQ multiplex PCR; TCRdb holds only in-frame clones, not every one. In the table there are roughly 86,000 clones, roughly 85% of which are singletons. The starting material was peripheral blood, obtained 28 days after the second AZD1222 dose. The receptors come from an adult who received the AZD1222 COVID-19 vaccine.

Here the CDR3 DNA reads TGTGCCAGCAGCCCCGGGACAGGGGGGTTCTACGAGCAGTACTTC. This sequence encodes CASSPGTGGFYEQYF. J is TRBJ2-7 and V is TRBV7-2; 11 bases match TRBD1. The CDR3 extends over 15 amino acids. The V gene end was trimmed by 5 bases and the J gene end by 3 bases; junction bases not matched to a gene: 6. The germline V gene has CDR1 SGHTA and CDR2 FQGNSA.

This clone has just one count. The chain has TRBV9 and TRBJ1-4, with a possible D match to TRBD1 (6 bases). Germline CDR1 and CDR2: SGDLS and YYNGEE. The CDR3 length is 17 residues. V lost 4 bases and J lost 5, with 21 bases in between. The CDR3 coding sequence is TGTGCCAGCAGCCCCACCTGGACAGCGCGCCAGAATGAAAAACTGTTTTTT. This encodes CASSPTWTARQNEKLFF.

The chain couples TRBV18 to TRBJ2-3; D is ambiguous. Germline assignment: CDR1 KGHSH and CDR2 LQKENI. Trimming pared 1 base from V and 2 bases from J, leaving 19 bases between. The CDR3 contains 18 residues. CDR3 bases: TGTGCCAGCTCACCACGGATCATAAACCCTAGATACACAGATACGCAGTATTTT. This translates into CASSPRIINPRYTDTQYF.

The chain combines TRBV25-1 with TRBJ1-1; D not resolved. This CDR3 spans 11 amino acids. V lost 7 bases and J 1 base, leaving 4 bases between the germline ends. Germline V gives CDR1 MGHDK, CDR2 SYGVNS. CDR3: CASMGNTEAFF. The CDR3 nucleotides are TGTGCCAGCATGGGGAACACTGAAGCTTTCTTT.

This sequence joins TRBV7-2 and TRBJ1-6; D remains unclear. The length of the CDR3 is 13 residues. V lost 1 base, J lost 8 bases, and 6 bases lay in between. Germline lookup yields CDR1 SGHTA and CDR2 FQGNSA. CDR3 DNA sequence: TGTGCCAGCAGCTTAGACTCTTATTCACCCCTCCACTTT. As protein: CASSLDSYSPLHF.

This clone was observed a few times. The chain joins TRBV7-9 to TRBJ2-7; 12 bases are shared with TRBD1. Germline CDR1 SEHNR, CDR2 FQNEAQ (reference sequence). With V trimmed by 5 bases and J by 5 bases, 16 bases remained unmatched. The CDR3 loop spans 18 amino acids. CDR3 sequence: CASSPPTGTGGGVHEQYF. Written as DNA, the CDR3 is TGTGCCAGCAGCCCACCTACCGGGACAGGGGGCGGTGTCCACGAGCAGTACTTC.

V is TRBV27 and J is TRBJ2-7; 9 bases fit TRBD2. V was clipped by 6 bases and J by 3 bases; unmatched bases: 3. Germline assignment: CDR1 MNHEY and CDR2 SMNVEV (reference sequence). CDR3 length: 13 residues. CDR3 sequence: CASSRRGGYEQYF. DNA of the CDR3: TGTGCCAGCAGCAGGCGGGGGGGCTACGAGCAGTACTTC.

The gene calls are TRBV18 and TRBJ1-1, with 9 bases lining up with TRBD1. The CDR3 loop spans 16 amino acids. Germline CDR1 is KGHSH and CDR2 is LQKENI. Germline trimming cut 6 bases from V and 0 bases from J; bases unmatched to any gene: 8. CDR3 loop: CASSPTGGNLNTEAFF. The CDR3 DNA is TGTGCCAGCTCGCCCACAGGGGGCAATCTGAACACTGAAGCTTTCTTT.

V gene TRBV24-1 combines with J gene TRBJ2-2, with D possibly called TRBD1 or TRBD2 (5 bases each). CDR1 is KGHDR and CDR2 is SFDVKD in the germline V gene. The ends were cut back, 3 bases at V and 4 bases at J, with 14 bases in the middle. This CDR3 has 16 residues. In DNA form, the CDR3 reads TGTGCCACCAGTGATGTTCAGGGTCGGGGCACCGGGGAGCTGTTTTTT. It encodes CATSDVQGRGTGELFF.